The 3 T cell receptor beta chains presented below share a single source sample, sequenced in a study of shared clonotypes between healthy human individuals. Measured with immunoSEQ multiplex PCR; TCRdb has only the in-frame clones, and not every one. This sample has about 980,000 clones; roughly 72% occur once, and the top ten carry approximately 1.5%. The sequenced sample consisted of memory CD4+ T cells sorted from blood. Subset noted: CD45RA-negative fraction. These receptors were obtained from a man aged 18 to 29 in good health.

The chain carries TRBV10-3 and TRBJ2-5, with D unclear. The V and J ends lost 6 bases and 6 bases respectively, with 17 bases between them. CDR1 and CDR2 from the germline V gene are ENHRY and SYGVKD. This CDR3 is 14 amino acids long. CDR3 loop: CAISGADDLKTQYF. CDR3 DNA: TGTGCCATCAGCGGCGCGGACGATCTCAAGACCCAGTACTTC.

The rearrangement uses TRBV5-1 and TRBJ2-3, with a tentative D call TRBD2 (6 bases). Germline CDR1 is SGHRS and CDR2 is YFSETQ. Trimming shortened V by 5 bases and J by 2 bases, and 18 bases separated the two germline ends. There are 16 residues in the CDR3. CDR3 region: CASRLTGTSNTDTQYF. CDR3 nucleotides: TGCGCCAGCAGGCTAACCGGGACTTCGAACACAGATACGCAGTATTTT.

This chain connects TRBV11-1 to TRBJ2-2, with D perhaps matching TRBD1 (6 bases). Trimming shortened V by 2 bases and J by 7 bases, and 14 bases separated the two germline ends. The CDR3 is 15 residues long. In germline, CDR1 is SGHAT, CDR2 FQDESV (reference sequence). DNA of the CDR3: TGTGCCAGCAGCTTAAGTGGCAGGGGCGGCGGGGAGCTGTTTTTT. Encoded protein: CASSLSGRGGGELFF. The whole variable domain, remainder taken from reference TRBV11-1 and TRBJ2-2, is EAEVAQSPRYKITEKSQAVAFWCDPISGHATLYWYRQILGQGPELLVQFQDESVVDDSQLPKDRFSAERLKGVDSTLKIQPAELGDSAMYLCASSLSGRGGGELFFGEGSRLTVL.